Presented here are 9 T cell receptor beta chains from one specimen sequenced in a study of TIL therapy for anti-PD-1-resistant metastatic lung cancer. The immunoSEQ assay was v3. The assay was immunoSEQ multiplex PCR, and TCRdb's table has in-frame clones only and misses some. The data show approximately 97,000 clones, with roughly 65% seen just once and roughly 11% held by the top ten. The time point: pre-treatment sample, taken before nivolumab and TIL therapy. The tumor samples were excised metastases, mostly pleural nodules or supraclavicular lymph nodes. This specimen consisted of tumor tissue, obtained at baseline. These receptors originate from a person between 25 and 80 years old with non-small cell lung cancer.

The genes are TRBV9 and TRBJ2-1, with 8 nucleotides matching TRBD2. Germline trimming cut 2 bases from V and 5 bases from J; bases unmatched to any gene: 6. Germline values: CDR1 SGDLS, CDR2 YYNGEE. This CDR3 has 15 residues. The CDR3 region is CASSVPAGANNEQFF. The CDR3 DNA reads as TGTGCCAGCAGCGTTCCAGCGGGAGCAAACAATGAGCAGTTCTTC. Full variable domain (outside the CDR3, taken from reference TRBV9 and TRBJ2-1): DSGVTQTPKHLITATGQRVTLRCSPRSGDLSVYWYQQSLDQGLQFLIQYYNGEERAKGNILERFSAQQFPDLHSELNLSSLELGDSALYFCASSVPAGANNEQFFGPGTRLTVL.

The chain carries TRBV6-2 or TRBV6-3 and TRBJ2-4; 12 positions agree with TRBD2. Trimming at V came to 4 bases and at J to 0 bases, leaving 4 bases not matched to a gene. The germline V gene has CDR1 MNHEY and CDR2 SVGEGT. The CDR3 length is 17 residues. The CDR3 bases are TGTGCCAGCAGTTTGACTAGCGGGAGCATAGCCAAAAACATTCAGTACTTC. This codes for CASSLTSGSIAKNIQYF.

The V and J genes are TRBV15 and TRBJ1-1, with 11 positions matching TRBD1. Germline V gives CDR1 LNHNV, CDR2 YYDKDF (reference sequence). The V gene end was trimmed by 1 base and the J gene end by 6 bases; junction bases not matched to a gene: 7. The CDR3 length is 16 residues. In DNA form, the CDR3 reads TGTGCCACCAGCAGAGGACGGGACAGGGGGGTCCCTGAAGCTTTCTTT. Translation gives CATSRGRDRGVPEAFF.

A single count supports this clone. The rearrangement joins TRBV7-3 to TRBJ2-1; possibly TRBD1 for D (5 bases). Germline assignment: CDR1 SGHTA and CDR2 FQGTGA. Trimming left V 0 bases short and J 3 bases short, with 9 bases between. The length of the CDR3 is 15 residues. CDR3 in DNA: TGTGCCAGCAGCTTAACGTTAACAGGCTACAATGAGCAGTTCTTC. Amino acid sequence: CASSLTLTGYNEQFF.

V usage is TRBV7-3 and J usage is TRBJ1-1; D is possibly TRBD1 (5 bases). Trimming shortened V by 5 bases and J by 4 bases, and 11 bases separated the two germline ends. The CDR3 runs 13 residues. The germline V gene has CDR1 SGHTA and CDR2 FQGTGA. The CDR3 is CASSLYGGTEAFF. Written as DNA, the CDR3 is TGTGCCAGCAGCCTATATGGGGGCACTGAAGCTTTCTTT.

The rearrangement uses TRBV23-1 and TRBJ2-5; 11 bases match TRBD1. TRBV23-1 counts as an open reading frame of uncertain function. CDR3 length: 16 amino acids. Trimming cost V 0 bases and J 6 bases; bases outside gene matches: 6. This CDR3 is CASSQSSGQGAKTQYF. The CDR3 bases are TGCGCCAGCAGTCAATCATCAGGACAGGGGGCAAAGACCCAGTACTTC.

The V call is TRBV19, the J call TRBJ2-7; D perhaps matches TRBD1 (7 bases). The CDR3 runs to 15 residues. The germline CDR1 and CDR2 sequences are LNHDA and SQIVND (reference sequence). With 0 bases removed from V and 3 bases from J, the gap between germline ends came to 12 bases. CDR3 sequence: CASSIDRGADYEQYF. CDR3 bases: TGTGCCAGTAGTATAGACAGGGGGGCGGACTACGAGCAGTACTTC.

The V call is TRBV7-2, the J call TRBJ2-3; 9 bases are shared with TRBD1. Germline V lookup: CDR1 SGHTA, CDR2 FQGNSA. CDR3 length: 15 residues. V lost 5 bases and J lost 2; bases outside the gene matches: 5. CDR3 amino acids: CASSRRDRATDTQYF. CDR3 bases: TGTGCCAGCAGCCGCCGGGACAGGGCCACAGATACGCAGTATTTT.

This sequence joins TRBV18 and TRBJ2-1, with D perhaps TRBD1 or TRBD2 (5 bases each). Germline CDR1 reads KGHSH; CDR2 reads LQKENI. V dropped 0 bases and J dropped 5 bases, with 14 bases sitting between them. This CDR3 comprises 16 residues. CDR3 in DNA: TGTGCCAGCTCACCACCGATTGGGACCCTCAACAATGAGCAGTTCTTC. Translation gives CASSPPIGTLNNEQFF.